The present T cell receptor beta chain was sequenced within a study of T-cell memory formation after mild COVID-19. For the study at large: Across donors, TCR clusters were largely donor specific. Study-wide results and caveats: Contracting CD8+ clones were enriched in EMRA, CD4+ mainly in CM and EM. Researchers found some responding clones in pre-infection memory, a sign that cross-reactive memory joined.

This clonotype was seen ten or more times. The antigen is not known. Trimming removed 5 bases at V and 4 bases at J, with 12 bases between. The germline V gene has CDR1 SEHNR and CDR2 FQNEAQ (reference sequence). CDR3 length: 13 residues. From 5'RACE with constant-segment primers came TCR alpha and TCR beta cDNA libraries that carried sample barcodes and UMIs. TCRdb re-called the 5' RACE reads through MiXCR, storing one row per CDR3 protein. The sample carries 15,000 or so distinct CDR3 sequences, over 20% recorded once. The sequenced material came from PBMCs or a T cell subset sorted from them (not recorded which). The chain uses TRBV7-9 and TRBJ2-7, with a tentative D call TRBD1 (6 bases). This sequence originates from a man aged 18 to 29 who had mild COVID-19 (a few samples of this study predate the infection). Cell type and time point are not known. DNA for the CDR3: TGTGCCAGCAGCGTGGACAGTTATTACGAGCAGTACTTC. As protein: CASSVDSYYEQYF.